The next 15 T cell receptor beta chains were all read from a single sample in a study of OX40 agonist ivuxolimab in advanced cancers. Some clones are missing from TCRdb's copy, which holds only in-frame ones; the method was immunoSEQ multiplex PCR. The repertoire has tens of thousands of clones, under 95% of them found once; the top ten carry around 1.5%. The sample consisted of CD4+ or CD8+ T cells sorted from blood, taken in a trial of the OX40 agonist ivuxolimab. These receptors came from an adult with an advanced solid tumor such as melanoma, head and neck, liver or kidney cancer.

V is TRBV28 and J is TRBJ1-1; D is uncertain. The CDR3 runs 12 residues. Germline V gives CDR1 MDHEN, CDR2 SYDVKM. Deletions cut 7 bases from V and 7 bases from J, with 13 bases between. CDR3 amino acids: CASNGWAGEAFF. Here the CDR3 DNA reads TGTGCCAGCAACGGATGGGCAGGTGAAGCTTTCTTT. Complete variable domain (other parts from reference TRBV28 and TRBJ1-1): DVKVTQSSRYLVKRTGEKVFLECVQDMDHENMFWYRQDPGLGLRLIYFSYDVKMKEKGDIPEGYSVSREKKERFSLILESASTNQTSMYLCASNGWAGEAFFGQGTRLTVV.

The chain links TRBV6-1 to TRBJ2-7; TRBD1 aligns across 8 bases. CDR1 is MNHNS and CDR2 is SASEGT in the germline V gene. CDR3 size: 15 residues. V shed 6 bases, J shed 1 base, and the junction held 8 bases outside the gene matches. CDR3 sequence reads: CASRGLQGASYEQYF. CDR3 bases: TGTGCCAGCAGGGGACTGCAGGGGGCTTCCTACGAGCAGTACTTC.

The rearrangement links TRBV18 to TRBJ2-1; maybe TRBD1 (5 bases). CDR1 is KGHSH, CDR2 LQKENI, per germline. The CDR3 covers 15 residues. V gave up 3 bases and J gave up 2 bases, with 11 bases separating them. The chain's CDR3 is CASSPGLTPYNEQFF. The CDR3, as DNA: TGTGCCAGCTCACCGGGGCTCACCCCCTACAATGAGCAGTTCTTC.

The chain joins TRBV5-5 to TRBJ2-2; TRBD1 aligns across 7 bases. Trimming removed 4 bases from V and 4 bases from J; junction bases left unmatched: 4. Looked up from germline, CDR1 is SGHKS and CDR2 is YYEKEE (reference sequence). CDR3 length: 14 residues. CDR3 loop: CASSLGQFTGELFF. In DNA form, the CDR3 reads TGTGCCAGCAGCCTGGGACAGTTCACCGGGGAGCTGTTTTTT.

J is TRBJ1-1 and V is TRBV5-1; D perhaps matches TRBD1 (6 bases). CDR1 SGHRS and CDR2 YFSETQ come from the germline V gene. This CDR3 has 15 residues. Deletions cut 5 bases from V and 1 base from J, with 15 bases between. The chain's CDR3 is CASRPFGGQNTEAFF. CDR3 DNA: TGCGCCAGCAGACCGTTTGGGGGGCAGAACACTGAAGCTTTCTTT.

This chain joins TRBV20-1 and TRBJ2-7, with unresolved D. With 6 bases removed from V and 6 bases from J, the gap between germline ends came to 12 bases. Germline V gene lookup returns CDR1 DFQATT and CDR2 SNEGSKA (reference sequence). The CDR3 sequence is 11 residues long. The CDR3 spells CSAPKTGEQYF. In nucleotides, the CDR3 is TGCAGTGCACCAAAGACTGGCGAGCAGTACTTC.

The gene calls are TRBV11-2 and TRBJ2-6; unclear D gene. V was trimmed by 6 bases and J by 2 bases, leaving 8 bases between them. The germline gives CDR1 SGHAT, CDR2 FQNNGV. The CDR3 is 14 amino acids. CDR3 loop: CASRGGPGANVLTF. CDR3 coding DNA: TGTGCCAGCAGGGGTGGCCCTGGGGCCAACGTCCTGACTTTC.

The chain couples TRBV7-9 to TRBJ2-2, with D possibly TRBD1 on 5 matching bases. V lost 7 bases to trimming and J lost 2 bases, with 11 bases between them. This CDR3 contains 14 residues. In germline, CDR1 is SEHNR, CDR2 FQNEAQ (reference sequence). CDR3 residues: CASNIGVNTGELFF. In nucleotides, the CDR3 is TGTGCCAGCAACATAGGGGTAAACACCGGGGAGCTGTTTTTT.

This clone showed up just once. This chain joins TRBV9 and TRBJ2-3; 7 bases agree with TRBD2. From germline, CDR1 is SGDLS and CDR2 YYNGEE. The J segment lost 1 base and the V segment lost 4 bases, leaving 3 bases of the junction unmatched. The CDR3 totals 14 residues. CDR3: CASSLGGGTDTQYF. For the CDR3, the DNA is TGTGCCAGCAGCTTGGGGGGGGGCACAGATACGCAGTATTTT.

CDR3 nucleotide sequence: TGCGCCAGCCAGACCGGGACACCGAACACTGAAGCTTTCTTT. Translated, it gives CASQTGTPNTEAFF. V gene TRBV5-1 combines with J gene TRBJ1-1, with D possibly being TRBD1 (6 bases). V lost 7 bases and J lost 1, with 14 bases in between. The CDR3 loop spans 14 amino acids. The germline CDR1 and CDR2 sequences are SGHRS and YFSETQ.

The chain couples TRBV6-6 to TRBJ1-1; D unresolved. CDR3 length: 12 residues. The V gene lost 4 bases and the J gene lost 1 base, with 4 bases spanning the gap. CDR1 is MNHNY and CDR2 is SVGAGI in the germline V gene (reference sequence). CDR3 amino acids: CASSSRNTEAFF. The CDR3 DNA follows: TGTGCCAGCAGTTCGAGGAACACTGAAGCTTTCTTT.

V and J are TRBV5-1 and TRBJ2-2; possibly TRBD2 for D (5 bases). Trimming took off 0 bases at V and 4 bases at J, with 19 bases between the two ends. Per the germline V gene, CDR1 is SGHRS and CDR2 is YFSETQ. The length of the CDR3 is 18 residues. Here the CDR3 reads CASSLGTSGGTSTGELFF. In nucleotides, the CDR3 is TGCGCCAGCAGCTTGGGTACATCTGGAGGCACCTCCACCGGGGAGCTGTTTTTT.

This clone was observed a single time. The genes are TRBV18 and TRBJ2-7; 12 nucleotides agree with TRBD2. After removal of 1 base from V and 4 bases from J, the junction contained 5 bases not matched to a gene. From germline, CDR1 is KGHSH and CDR2 LQKENI. The CDR3 length is 16 residues. The CDR3 DNA reads as TGTGCCAGCTCACCACTGACTAGCGGGAGTTGGTACGAGCAGTACTTC. This codes for CASSPLTSGSWYEQYF.

The rearrangement links TRBV5-4 to TRBJ1-4; D might be TRBD1 (5 bases). Germline V lookup: CDR1 SGHNT, CDR2 YYREEE (reference sequence). The V end lost 0 bases, the J end lost 7 bases, and 10 bases lay between the germline ends. The CDR3 consists of 14 residues. CDR3 region: CASSLGQGSEKLFF. The CDR3 region has the DNA TGTGCCAGCAGCTTGGGTCAGGGAAGTGAAAAACTGTTTTTT.

V usage is TRBV11-3 and J usage is TRBJ2-1; weak D call: TRBD2 (6 bases). This CDR3 is built from 15 residues. The V end lost 5 bases, the J end lost 8 bases, and 19 bases lay between the germline ends. Germline assignment: CDR1 SGHNT and CDR2 YENEEA. CDR3 sequence reads: CASSQTTSPGDEQFF. Here the CDR3 DNA reads TGTGCCAGCAGCCAAACGACTAGTCCGGGCGATGAGCAGTTCTTC.